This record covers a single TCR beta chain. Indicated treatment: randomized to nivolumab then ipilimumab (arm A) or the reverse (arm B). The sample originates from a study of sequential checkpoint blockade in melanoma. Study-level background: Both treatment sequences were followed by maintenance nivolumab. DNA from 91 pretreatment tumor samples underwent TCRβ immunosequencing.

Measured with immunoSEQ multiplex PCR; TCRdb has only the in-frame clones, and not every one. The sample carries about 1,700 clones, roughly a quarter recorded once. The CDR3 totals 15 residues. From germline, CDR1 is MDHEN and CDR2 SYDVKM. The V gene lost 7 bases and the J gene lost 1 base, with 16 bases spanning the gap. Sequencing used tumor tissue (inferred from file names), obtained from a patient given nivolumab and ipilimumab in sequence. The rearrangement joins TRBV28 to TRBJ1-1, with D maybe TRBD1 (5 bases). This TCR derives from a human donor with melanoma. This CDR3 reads CASTGDRGWNTEAFF. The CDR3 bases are TGTGCCAGCACTGGTGATCGGGGCTGGAACACTGAAGCTTTCTTT.